The 10 T cell receptor beta chains presented below share a single source sample, sequenced in a study of T cells in Graves' hyperthyroidism and ophthalmopathy. TCR beta CDR3 regions were amplified from RNA transcripts. The HTBI primer set was used in a first-round RT-PCR of the TCR CDR3. Each CDR3 protein is one row after TCRdb ran MiXCR on the multiplex PCR reads. The sample carries 600,000 or so distinct CDR3 sequences, 15% to 20% recorded once. Specimen: blood. The receptors stem from a young woman with Graves' hyperthyroidism.

This clonotype was seen a few times. The rearrangement uses TRBV3-2 and TRBJ2-5; TRBD2, the table's D call, lacks a check against the DNA. TRBV3-2 is shown as a pseudogene. The CDR3 is 18 residues long. CDR3 region: CASSQDLSSSGHQETQYF. The CDR3 region has the DNA TGTGCCAGCAGCCAAGATCTAAGCAGTAGCGGGCACCAAGAGACCCAGTACTTC.

With respect to this clonotype: This may be a read error: a much more frequent sequence differs by one nucleotide. CDR3 sequence reads: CASSLGGSPADTQYF. The CDR3 DNA reads TGTGCCAGCAGCTTAGGGGGGTCACCCGCGGATACGCAGTATTTT. The chain is built from TRBV5-5 and TRBJ2-3; D possibly matches TRBD1 or TRBD2 (6 bases each). Deletions cut 2 bases from V and 6 bases from J, with 16 bases between. Germline V gives CDR1 SGHKS, CDR2 YYEKEE (reference sequence). The CDR3 is 15 amino acids. Together with reference TRBV5-5 and TRBJ2-3, the CDR3 gives the full variable domain: DAGVTQSPTHLIKTRGQQVTLRCSPISGHKSVSWYQQVLGQGPQFIFQYYEKEERGRGNFPDRFSARQFPNYSSELNVNALLLGDSALYLCASSLGGSPADTQYFGPGTRLTVL.

This clonotype has just a few counts. This chain joins TRBV6-2 or TRBV6-3 and TRBJ1-3; TRBD1 is a possible D gene (6 bases). Trimming shortened V by 6 bases and J by 3 bases, and 12 bases separated the two germline ends. The V gene's germline CDR1 is MNHEY and CDR2 SVGEGT. This CDR3 is 14 amino acids long. DNA for the CDR3: TGTGCCAGCAGCTCGACAGGAGATGGAAACACCATATATTTT. It translates to CASSSTGDGNTIYF.

The V and J genes are TRBV6-2 or TRBV6-3 and TRBJ2-2, with D perhaps matching TRBD2 (5 bases). The CDR3 is made up of 17 amino acids. CDR1 is MNHEY, CDR2 SVGEGT, per germline. V lost 5 bases and J lost 0, with 16 bases in between. CDR3 in amino acids: CASSDWPGTTNTGELFF. CDR3 in DNA: TGTGCCAGCAGTGACTGGCCGGGAACCACGAACACCGGGGAGCTGTTTTTT.

The chain employs TRBV28 and TRBJ2-1; 10 bases align to TRBD1. Germline V gene sequence: CDR1 MDHEN, CDR2 SYDVKM. CDR3 size: 16 residues. V trimming: 4 bases; J trimming: 2 bases; junction bases outside the gene matches: 5. CDR3 sequence reads: CASSYPTGGAYNEQFF. The CDR3 bases are TGTGCCAGCAGTTACCCGACAGGGGGCGCCTACAATGAGCAGTTCTTC.

This clonotype was seen at least ten times. The chain carries TRBV3-1 and TRBJ2-7; a possible D gene is TRBD2 (5 bases). The germline gives CDR1 LGHDT, CDR2 YNNKEL (reference sequence). This CDR3 has 16 amino acids. V was shortened by 0 bases and J by 0 bases, with 12 bases between the two germline ends. CDR3 sequence (DNA): TGTGCCAGCAGCCAAGACTACTTGGGGAGCTCCTACGAGCAGTACTTC. Protein product: CASSQDYLGSSYEQYF.

Details on this clonotype: A much bigger clone sits one base away, suggesting this may be a read error. This chain links TRBV5-1 with TRBJ2-5; D is uncertain. The CDR3 sequence is 11 residues long. Per germline, CDR1 SGHRS and CDR2 YFSETQ. Written as DNA, the CDR3 is TGCGCCAGCGCCCAACAAGAGACCCGGTACTTC. This codes for CASAQQETRYF.

This chain uses TRBV7-6 with TRBJ1-1, with D tentatively TRBD1 (5 bases). Germline V CDR1 and CDR2: SGHVS, FNYEAQ. CDR3 size: 14 residues. V was trimmed by 5 bases and J by 0 bases, leaving 10 bases between them. The CDR3 here is CASSRDSVNTEAFF. In DNA form, the CDR3 reads TGTGCCAGCAGCCGAGACAGCGTGAACACTGAAGCTTTCTTT.

The chain couples TRBV7-2 to TRBJ2-1; TRBD2 matches at 13 bases. Germline CDR1 SGHTA, CDR2 FQGNSA. The CDR3 runs to 15 residues. J was trimmed by 15 bases and V by 5 bases; bases with no gene match: 13. The CDR3: CASSPGLAGEGFRFF. CDR3 DNA sequence: TGTGCCAGCAGCCCTGGACTAGCGGGAGAGGGGTTCCGGTTCTTC.

V is TRBV6-5 and J is TRBJ2-7, with TRBD2 identical over 7 bases. With V trimmed by 3 bases and J by 2 bases, 7 bases remained unmatched. This CDR3 spans 15 amino acids. Germline values: CDR1 MNHEY, CDR2 SVGAGI. The CDR3 nucleotides are TGTGCCAGCAGTTATCACGCGGGAGCCACCTACGAGCAGTACTTC. This gives the protein CASSYHAGATYEQYF.